This TCR beta chain stems from a study of blood T cells in healthy people across ages. Overall study: With template switching, about one barcoded beta molecule was captured per two T cells. General study findings and limits: Long-lived and aged donors differed, with more naive CD4+ cells and higher diversity in the long-lived.

This clonotype was picked up a small number of times. What it binds is not known. Trimming stripped 6 bases from V and 6 bases from J, with 11 bases between. The CDR3 is made up of 12 amino acids. The germline gives CDR1 LNHNV, CDR2 YYDKDF (reference sequence). The use of a sample-barcoded 5' primer and a J-beta primer mix characterized a second PCR of about 7 to 12 cycles. Every cDNA was tagged by a template-switch adaptor with 12 random nucleotides. TCRdb passed the 5' RACE reads through MiXCR, listing each CDR3 protein once. In the table there are about 1.1 million distinct CDR3 sequences, more than 30% of which are singletons.

The TCR originated in a young man in good health. The sequenced sample was blood. This chain joins TRBV15 and TRBJ1-1; possibly TRBD1 for D (6 bases). CDR3 nucleotides: TGTGCCACCAGTCTAGGGGGGGCTGAAGCTTTCTTT. It codes for CATSLGGAEAFF.